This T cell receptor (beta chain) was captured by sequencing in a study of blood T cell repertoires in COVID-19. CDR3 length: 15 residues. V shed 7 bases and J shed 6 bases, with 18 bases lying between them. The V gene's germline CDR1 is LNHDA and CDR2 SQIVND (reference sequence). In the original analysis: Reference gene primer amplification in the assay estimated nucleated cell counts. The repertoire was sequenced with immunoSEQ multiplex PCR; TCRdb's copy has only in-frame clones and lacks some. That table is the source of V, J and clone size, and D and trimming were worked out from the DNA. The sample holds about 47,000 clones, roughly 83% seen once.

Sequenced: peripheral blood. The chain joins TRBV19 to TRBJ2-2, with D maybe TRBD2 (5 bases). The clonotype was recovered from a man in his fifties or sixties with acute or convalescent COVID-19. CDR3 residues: CASTFLTGSPGELFF. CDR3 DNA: TGTGCCAGTACCTTCCTAACGGGGAGTCCCGGGGAGCTGTTTTTT. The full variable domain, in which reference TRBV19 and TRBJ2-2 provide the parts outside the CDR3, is DGGITQSPKYLFRKEGQNVTLSCEQNLNHDAMYWYRQDPGQGLRLIYYSQIVNDFQKGDIAEGYSVSREKKESFPLTVTSAQKNPTAFYLCASTFLTGSPGELFFGEGSRLTVL.